This TCR beta chain is drawn from a study of shared clonotypes between healthy human individuals. On sorted subsets, replicate PCRs used roughly 220 ng DNA, or 30,000 or so T cell genomes. Here immunoSEQ multiplex PCR was the method, and the copy in TCRdb shows in-frame clones only, minus some. The sample gives about 2.4 million clones, roughly nine tenths of which show up once; over 0.12% is in the top ten. The V end was cut by 0 bases, the J end by 9 bases, with 7 bases between. This CDR3 comprises 12 residues. Per germline, CDR1 SGHRS and CDR2 YFSETQ. Input material: naive CD4+ T cells sorted from blood. Subset: CD45RA+ positively selected. This chain uses TRBV5-1 with TRBJ2-1; no reliable D call. The receptor was derived from a man between 18 and 35 years old in good health. The CDR3 DNA follows: TGCGCCAGCAGCTTGGATTTAGGTGAGCAGTTCTTC. Protein sequence: CASSLDLGEQFF. Based on the CDR3 plus reference TRBV5-1 and TRBJ2-1, the full variable domain is KAGVTQTPRYLIKTRGQQVTLSCSPISGHRSVSWYQQTPGQGLQFLFEYFSETQRNKGNFPGRFSGRQFSNSRSEMNVSTLELGDSALYLCASSLDLGEQFFGPGTRLTVL.